This T cell receptor beta chain is from a study of blood T cell repertoires in COVID-19. Across the study: Some COVID-19 samples were acute and others convalescent; all came from the United States, Italy and Spain. Sample material is recorded as cDNA or gDNA derived from T cells, B-cell-depleted T cells, or PBMCs.

Methods used by the authors: Estimates of nucleated cell counts were drawn from the amplification of reference gene primers. Produced via immunoSEQ multiplex PCR; TCRdb's table is partial and in-frame only. V and J calls plus clone size are reproduced from that table; the DNA served to infer D and trimming. Of roughly 150,000 clones listed, around 82% are singletons. The CDR3 totals 16 residues. CDR1 SGHRS and CDR2 YFSETQ come from the germline V gene. V gave up 4 bases and J gave up 9 bases; unmatched junction bases: 14. The chain combines TRBV5-1 with TRBJ2-1; 9 nucleotides line up with TRBD2. Sequencing used peripheral blood. The receptor was derived from a man aged 55 to 70 with active or convalescent COVID-19. CDR3 residues: CASSTPGLAGAAEQFF. In DNA, the CDR3 is TGCGCCAGCAGCACACCGGGACTAGCCGGGGCGGCTGAGCAGTTCTTC.